Each of the 29 T cell receptor beta chains below was sequenced from the same sample in a study of cytomegalovirus exposure and HLA in healthy donors. Use of 60 Vbeta and 13 Jbeta primers characterized the PCR. The data were produced by immunoSEQ multiplex PCR, yet TCRdb's version contains in-frame clones alone and is incomplete. The sample yields some 150,000 clones, 79% seen once. Sequenced: PBMCs. These receptors were obtained from a woman in her thirties or forties in good health and CMV-seropositive.

This chain connects TRBV5-4 to TRBJ2-7; the match to TRBD1 covers 10 bases. Trimming cost V 2 bases and J 7 bases; bases outside gene matches: 15. The CDR3 loop spans 17 amino acids. Germline CDR1 and CDR2: SGHNT and YYREEE (reference sequence). CDR3: CASSFKNSDRGPWEQYF. Written as DNA, the CDR3 is TGTGCCAGCAGCTTTAAGAACTCAGACAGGGGGCCGTGGGAGCAGTACTTC.

The table lists this clone with a count of one. This sequence joins TRBV28 and TRBJ1-2; D uncertain. This CDR3 comprises 12 residues. Per germline, CDR1 MDHEN and CDR2 SYDVKM. Trimming pared 8 bases from V and 5 bases from J, leaving 12 bases between. The CDR3 reads CASALPTYGYTF. CDR3 sequence (DNA): TGTGCCAGCGCGCTACCGACTTATGGCTACACCTTC.

The genes are TRBV28 and TRBJ1-1; D uncertain. CDR1 is MDHEN, CDR2 SYDVKM, per germline. The CDR3 sequence is 11 residues long. With 2 bases removed from V and 7 bases from J, the gap between germline ends came to 5 bases. CDR3 sequence reads: CASSLPGEAFF. Here the CDR3 DNA reads TGTGCCAGCAGTTTACCGGGTGAAGCTTTCTTT.

The chain combines TRBV7-3 with TRBJ1-1; TRBD1 might be the D (6 bases). Germline loops: CDR1 SGHTA, CDR2 FQGTGA. The V end lost 4 bases, the J end lost 0 bases, and 9 bases lay between the germline ends. The CDR3 sequence is 14 residues long. CDR3 coding DNA: TGTGCCAGCAGCTCGGGACAAGTGAACACTGAAGCTTTCTTT. This codes for CASSSGQVNTEAFF.

Here the CDR3 DNA reads TGTGCCAGCAGCCCCGTCAGGGACAGGGTTATCTACACCTTC. This translates into CASSPVRDRVIYTF. The chain joins TRBV11-2 to TRBJ1-2; 9 bases are shared with TRBD1. The CDR3 has 14 amino acids. Germline trimming cut 5 bases from V and 10 bases from J; bases unmatched to any gene: 11. CDR1 and CDR2 from the germline V gene are SGHAT and FQNNGV.

This chain joins TRBV6-5 and TRBJ1-2; D perhaps matches TRBD1 (5 bases). Germline lookup yields CDR1 MNHEY and CDR2 SVGAGI. Trimming took 0 bases from V and 1 from J, leaving 9 bases between them. This CDR3 spans 15 amino acids. The CDR3 nucleotides read TGTGCCAGCAGTTACTCCAGGGATTTTAACTATGGCTACACCTTC. Protein product: CASSYSRDFNYGYTF.

The chain recombines TRBV10-2 with TRBJ2-7; D gene uncertain. Trimming removed 6 bases at V and 6 bases at J, with 12 bases between. Germline loops: CDR1 WSHSY, CDR2 SAAADI. The CDR3 sequence is 12 residues long. This chain's CDR3 is CASRRLASEQYF. The DNA for the CDR3 is TGCGCCAGCAGAAGACTTGCATCCGAGCAGTACTTC.

CDR3 residues: CASSLGGGTEAFF. The CDR3 coding sequence is TGTGCCAGCAGCTTAGGGGGGGGCACTGAAGCTTTCTTT. This sequence joins TRBV7-2 and TRBJ1-1; D is possibly TRBD1 (5 bases). V gave up 1 base and J gave up 4 bases, with 7 bases separating them. Germline lookup yields CDR1 SGHTA and CDR2 FQGNSA. This CDR3 contains 13 residues.

The J gene is TRBJ2-3, the V gene TRBV18, with 8 bases aligning to TRBD1. The germline CDR1 and CDR2 sequences are KGHSH and LQKENI. CDR3 length: 16 amino acids. The ends lost 4 bases at V and 2 bases at J; junction bases unmatched: 8. The CDR3 spells CASSQRTGPPTDTQYF. Written as DNA, the CDR3 is TGTGCCAGCTCACAGAGGACAGGGCCCCCCACAGATACGCAGTATTTT.

In its sample, this clone was seen once. The chain links TRBV5-1 to TRBJ2-1, with TRBD2 identical over 7 bases. The CDR3 contains 17 residues. The germline V gene has CDR1 SGHRS and CDR2 YFSETQ. J was trimmed by 4 bases and V by 1 base; bases with no gene match: 11. In DNA form, the CDR3 reads TGCGCCAGCAGCTTGCTCGGGGGAGCGGGGCGTTACAATGAGCAGTTCTTC. This codes for CASSLLGGAGRYNEQFF. The whole variable domain, filled in from reference TRBV5-1 and TRBJ2-1, reads KAGVTQTPRYLIKTRGQQVTLSCSPISGHRSVSWYQQTPGQGLQFLFEYFSETQRNKGNFPGRFSGRQFSNSRSEMNVSTLELGDSALYLCASSLLGGAGRYNEQFFGPGTRLTVL.

The chain combines TRBV18 with TRBJ2-5, with TRBD1 identical over 9 bases. Trimming at V came to 5 bases and at J to 5 bases, leaving 3 bases not matched to a gene. Germline V gene lookup returns CDR1 KGHSH and CDR2 LQKENI. The CDR3 is 13 amino acids. The CDR3 region is CASSAGTGETQYF. In nucleotides, the CDR3 is TGTGCCAGCTCAGCAGGGACAGGGGAGACCCAGTACTTC.

The chain joins TRBV18 to TRBJ1-2, with D possibly TRBD1 on 5 matching bases. The V end was cut by 3 bases, the J end by 6 bases, with 11 bases between. This CDR3 region has 13 residues. Germline V gives CDR1 KGHSH, CDR2 LQKENI. The CDR3 reads CASSPVSGDGYTF. CDR3 DNA: TGTGCCAGCTCACCGGTGTCGGGGGATGGCTACACCTTC.

V is TRBV11-3 and J is TRBJ2-1; 13 bases are shared with TRBD2. The CDR3 consists of 18 residues. Germline V gene lookup returns CDR1 SGHNT and CDR2 YENEEA. The trim removed 0 bases at V and 8 bases at J, leaving 10 bases unmatched. The CDR3 sequence: CASSLETIGTSGEDEQFF. CDR3 sequence (DNA): TGTGCCAGCAGCTTAGAAACGATAGGGACTAGCGGGGAGGATGAGCAGTTCTTC.

The chain uses TRBV4-2 and TRBJ2-2; TRBD2 agrees at 12 bases. Germline loops: CDR1 LGHNA, CDR2 YNFKEQ. V lost 1 base and J lost 6; bases outside the gene matches: 9. This CDR3 is built from 18 residues. The CDR3 is CASSQAFLAGGPPGELFF. The CDR3 DNA follows: TGTGCCAGCAGCCAAGCATTCCTAGCGGGGGGGCCCCCCGGGGAGCTGTTTTTT.

The chain links TRBV6-5 to TRBJ2-1, with D uncertain. The germline CDR1 and CDR2 sequences are MNHEY and SVGAGI. This CDR3 has 11 amino acids. V lost 6 bases to trimming and J lost 9 bases, with 9 bases between them. CDR3 DNA sequence: TGTGCCAGCAGGTCTCTAGGTGAGCAGTTCTTC. Translation: CASRSLGEQFF.

The chain is built from TRBV5-1 and TRBJ2-2; TRBD2 is a possible D gene (7 bases). This CDR3 comprises 16 residues. The germline gives CDR1 SGHRS, CDR2 YFSETQ. V dropped 6 bases and J dropped 5 bases, with 20 bases sitting between them. The CDR3 DNA sequence: TGCGCCAGCACCCAAGGGGGGGGCGCGATGACCGGGGAGCTGTTTTTT. It specifies CASTQGGGAMTGELFF. Full variable domain (remainder filled in from reference TRBV5-1 and TRBJ2-2): KAGVTQTPRYLIKTRGQQVTLSCSPISGHRSVSWYQQTPGQGLQFLFEYFSETQRNKGNFPGRFSGRQFSNSRSEMNVSTLELGDSALYLCASTQGGGAMTGELFFGEGSRLTVL.

The V call is TRBV5-1, the J call TRBJ2-5, with 8 bases aligning to TRBD2. V lost 0 bases, J lost 3 bases, and 4 bases stayed unmatched. This CDR3 is built from 15 residues. Germline-derived CDR1 and CDR2 are SGHRS and YFSETQ. CDR3 in amino acids: CASSLGVGGEETQYF. The DNA of the CDR3 is TGCGCCAGCAGCTTGGGGGTCGGGGGGGAAGAGACCCAGTACTTC.

This chain uses TRBV7-3 with TRBJ2-5, with D possibly being TRBD1 (6 bases). V lost 5 bases and J lost 3, with 10 bases in between. This CDR3 has 13 amino acids. Looked up from germline, CDR1 is SGHTA and CDR2 is FQGTGA. The CDR3 DNA reads as TGTGCCAGCAGCGTTAACAGGGAAGAGACCCAGTACTTC. This gives the protein CASSVNREETQYF.

In its sample, this clone was seen a few times. V is TRBV5-1 and J is TRBJ1-4; D is possibly TRBD1 (5 bases). Trimming shortened V by 0 bases and J by 3 bases, and 15 bases separated the two germline ends. The CDR3 spans 17 residues. CDR1 is SGHRS, CDR2 YFSETQ, per germline. The DNA for the CDR3 is TGCGCCAGCAGCTTGGGGCAGGGTGTGTCAGCTAATGAAAAACTGTTTTTT. Translation: CASSLGQGVSANEKLFF.

The rearrangement links TRBV18 to TRBJ1-5; TRBD1 agrees at 8 bases. Germline CDR1 KGHSH, CDR2 LQKENI. The CDR3 extends over 15 amino acids. V dropped 3 bases and J dropped 2; count of bases not matched to a gene: 3. In DNA form, the CDR3 reads TGTGCCAGCTCACCGACAGGGGTCGGCAATCAGCCCCAGCATTTT. Translating gives CASSPTGVGNQPQHF.

This chain joins TRBV5-6 and TRBJ2-4, with a possible D match to TRBD2 (6 bases). This CDR3 comprises 13 residues. The germline V and J ends were trimmed by 0 bases and 9 bases, with 10 bases remaining between them. Germline V gene data show CDR1 as SGHDT and CDR2 as YYEEEE. DNA of the CDR3: TGTGCCAGCAGCTTGGGCCAGGGAGGCATTCAGTACTTC. Encoded protein: CASSLGQGGIQYF.

This sequence joins TRBV6-1 and TRBJ1-3, with D possibly matching TRBD1 (5 bases). CDR1 is MNHNS, CDR2 SASEGT, per germline. This CDR3 comprises 17 residues. V was pared by 1 base and J by 4 bases, with 17 bases between. The DNA of the CDR3 is TGTGCCAGCAGTGAAGACGAGACAGTTGTTCGAGGAAACACCATATATTTT. Protein: CASSEDETVVRGNTIYF.

The chain joins TRBV13 to TRBJ1-1; the D gene is possibly TRBD1 (6 bases). V dropped 0 bases and J dropped 4 bases, with 6 bases sitting between them. Germline CDR1 reads PRHDT; CDR2 reads FYEKMQ (reference sequence). There are 13 residues in the CDR3. CDR3: CASSLGGGTEAFF. The CDR3 bases are TGTGCCAGCAGCTTAGGAGGGGGCACTGAAGCTTTCTTT.

This clone was seen only once. The rearrangement joins TRBV7-9 to TRBJ2-5; the D gene is possibly TRBD2 (6 bases). Trimming left V 2 bases short and J 3 bases short, with 13 bases between. CDR1 and CDR2 from the germline V gene are SEHNR and FQNEAQ (reference sequence). The CDR3 covers 15 residues. CDR3 amino acids: CASSLRAGTKETQYF. CDR3 coding DNA: TGTGCCAGCAGCTTAAGGGCGGGGACGAAAGAGACCCAGTACTTC.

The gene calls are TRBV10-1 and TRBJ2-5; 7 bases fit TRBD2. This CDR3 contains 13 residues. Trimming removed 5 bases from V and 5 bases from J; junction bases left unmatched: 5. Germline V gene data show CDR1 as WNHNN and CDR2 as SYGVQD (reference sequence). The CDR3 sequence is CASSPGRGETQYF. In nucleotides, the CDR3 is TGCGCCAGCAGTCCTGGGAGGGGCGAGACCCAGTACTTC.

On this clone: A read error may account for a junction end that differs from germline. The chain carries TRBV7-9 and TRBJ1-4, with D unclear. CDR3 length: 15 residues. Germline V CDR1 and CDR2: SEHNR, FQNEAQ (reference sequence). As DNA, the CDR3 is TGTTCCAGCAGCTTCCCCCCAGCGAGGGAAGAAAAACTGTTTTTT. It yields the protein CSSSFPPAREEKLFF. Full variable domain (outside the CDR3, taken from reference TRBV7-9 and TRBJ1-4): DTGVSQNPRHKITKRGQNVTFRCDPISEHNRLYWYRQTLGQGPEFLTYFQNEAQLEKSRLLSDRFSAERPKGSFSTLEIQRTEQGDSAMYLCSSSFPPAREEKLFFGSGTQLSVL.

This chain joins TRBV9 and TRBJ2-1, with D possibly TRBD2 on 6 matching bases. V lost 0 bases and J lost 10, with 11 bases in between. The germline V gene has CDR1 SGDLS and CDR2 YYNGEE. This CDR3 comprises 13 residues. CDR3 nucleotides: TGTGCCAGCAGCGTAGTCCCTGGGGGGGAGCAGTTCTTC. Translating gives CASSVVPGGEQFF.

The genes are TRBV19 and TRBJ1-4, with TRBD1 matching 10 bases. After removal of 9 bases from V and 4 bases from J, the junction contained 2 bases not matched to a gene. The CDR3 consists of 13 residues. CDR1 is LNHDA and CDR2 is SQIVND in the germline V gene (reference sequence). The CDR3 loop reads CASRTGGNEKLFF. CDR3 nucleotides: TGTGCCAGCCGGACAGGGGGTAATGAAAAACTGTTTTTT.

This chain connects TRBV10-3 to TRBJ2-7, with TRBD1 matching over 7 bases. V shed 2 bases and J 3 bases; nucleotides not matched to a gene: 4. CDR1 and CDR2 (germline): ENHRY, SYGVKD. This CDR3 contains 14 residues. For the CDR3, the DNA is TGTGCCATCAGTGAGAGGGGGCCACACTACGAGCAGTACTTC. Its protein is CAISERGPHYEQYF.